A selection of T cell receptor beta chains follows, all from one sample in a study of blood T cell repertoires in COVID-19. The protocol was immunoSEQ multiplex PCR, while the TCRdb copy is restricted to in-frame clones and leaves out a portion. The sample has over 200,000 clones, approximately 87% seen once. The specimen sequenced was PBMCs or T cells enriched from blood (not recorded which). The receptor set was obtained from a woman in her 50s in a cohort exposed to, infected with or recovered from COVID-19 (not recorded which). CDR3s include the opening cysteine and the closing phenylalanine or tryptophan. Each record gives: V gene, D gene, clone size, J gene, CDR3 protein, CDR3 DNA. The D gene is left open where the match is weak. Clone size is stated in some rows and not others, as once, few, many or a class when expanded.

v_gene: TRBV5-4; d_gene: -; abundance: -; j_gene: TRBJ1-4; CDR3aa: CASRTGRDEKLFF; CDR3nt: TGTGCCAGCAGGACAGGTCGCGATGAAAAACTGTTTTTT
v_gene: TRBV10-2; d_gene: -; abundance: once; j_gene: TRBJ1-2; CDR3aa: CASSEGPAGYTF; CDR3nt: TGCGCCAGCAGTGAGGGCCCCGCCGGCTACACCTTC
v_gene: TRBV5-5; d_gene: -; abundance: -; j_gene: TRBJ1-2; CDR3aa: CASSLQLLGGYTF; CDR3nt: TGTGCCAGCAGCTTACAGCTATTGGGCGGCTACACCTTC
v_gene: TRBV11-1; d_gene: TRBD1; abundance: -; j_gene: TRBJ1-4; CDR3aa: CASSPAGQGGEKLFF; CDR3nt: TGTGCCAGCAGCCCGGCGGGACAGGGGGGAGAAAAACTGTTTTTT
v_gene: TRBV6-1; d_gene: TRBD2; abundance: -; j_gene: TRBJ2-5; CDR3aa: CASSGVLAGGQGTQYF; CDR3nt: TGTGCCAGCAGTGGGGTCCTAGCGGGGGGCCAAGGGACCCAGTACTTC
v_gene: TRBV7-2; d_gene: -; abundance: -; j_gene: TRBJ2-1; CDR3aa: CASSTPGVAGSNNEQFF; CDR3nt: TGTGCCAGCAGCACCCCCGGGGTAGCTGGGTCGAACAATGAGCAGTTCTTC
v_gene: TRBV5-6; d_gene: TRBD1; abundance: -; j_gene: TRBJ1-1; CDR3aa: CASSLEGTGVIMNTEAFF; CDR3nt: TGTGCCAGCAGCTTGGAAGGGACAGGGGTTATCATGAACACTGAAGCTTTCTTT
v_gene: TRBV7-9; d_gene: TRBD1; abundance: -; j_gene: TRBJ1-1; CDR3aa: CASSPWDRANTEAFF; CDR3nt: TGTGCCAGCAGCCCCTGGGACAGGGCGAACACTGAAGCTTTCTTT
v_gene: TRBV19; d_gene: -; abundance: -; j_gene: TRBJ1-2; CDR3aa: CASTPTGSVGYTF; CDR3nt: TGTGCCAGTACCCCTACAGGGTCAGTTGGCTACACCTTC
v_gene: TRBV13; d_gene: -; abundance: -; j_gene: TRBJ2-2; CDR3aa: CASSIRDSTGELFF; CDR3nt: TGTGCCAGCAGCATCCGAGACAGCACCGGGGAGCTGTTTTTT
v_gene: TRBV28; d_gene: -; abundance: -; j_gene: TRBJ2-7; CDR3aa: CASKLGGATYEQYF; CDR3nt: TGTGCCAGCAAACTAGGGGGGGCGACCTACGAGCAGTACTTC
v_gene: TRBV2; d_gene: -; abundance: -; j_gene: TRBJ2-5; CDR3aa: CASSSPETQYF; CDR3nt: TGTGCCAGCAGTAGCCCCGAGACCCAGTACTTC
v_gene: TRBV5-1; d_gene: TRBD2; abundance: -; j_gene: TRBJ2-3; CDR3aa: CASHRGGSDTQYF; CDR3nt: TGCGCCAGCCACCGGGGAGGGTCAGATACGCAGTATTTT
v_gene: TRBV19; d_gene: -; abundance: few; j_gene: TRBJ1-2; CDR3aa: CASSTHRGAVHGYTF; CDR3nt: TGTGCCAGTAGTACCCACCGGGGGGCGGTACATGGCTACACCTTC
v_gene: TRBV6-5; d_gene: -; abundance: few; j_gene: TRBJ2-7; CDR3aa: CASSPRQGFYEQYF; CDR3nt: TGTGCCAGCAGTCCCCGTCAGGGATTCTACGAGCAGTACTTC
v_gene: TRBV30; d_gene: TRBD1; abundance: -; j_gene: TRBJ2-5; CDR3aa: CAWLRSGQAQETQYF; CDR3nt: TGTGCCTGGCTACGTTCGGGACAGGCCCAAGAGACCCAGTACTTC
v_gene: TRBV7-8; d_gene: -; abundance: -; j_gene: TRBJ1-5; CDR3aa: CASSLFPGNQPQHF; CDR3nt: TGTGCCAGCAGCTTATTCCCGGGGAATCAGCCCCAGCATTTT
v_gene: TRBV2; d_gene: TRBD1; abundance: -; j_gene: TRBJ1-1; CDR3aa: CASSDGTGLNTEAFF; CDR3nt: TGTGCCAGCAGTGACGGGACAGGGTTGAACACTGAAGCTTTCTTT
v_gene: TRBV19; d_gene: -; abundance: -; j_gene: TRBJ1-1; CDR3aa: CASSILQGLGTEAFF; CDR3nt: TGTGCCAGTAGTATTCTGCAGGGTCTGGGAACTGAAGCTTTCTTT
v_gene: TRBV7-7; d_gene: -; abundance: -; j_gene: TRBJ2-2; CDR3aa: CASSLAEAAGELFF; CDR3nt: TGTGCTAGCAGCTTAGCTGAGGCGGCCGGGGAGCTGTTTTTT
v_gene: TRBV5-5; d_gene: TRBD1; abundance: -; j_gene: TRBJ2-5; CDR3aa: CASSFPGQGQETQYF; CDR3nt: TGTGCCAGCAGCTTCCCGGGACAGGGACAAGAGACCCAGTACTTC
v_gene: TRBV27; d_gene: -; abundance: -; j_gene: TRBJ2-5; CDR3aa: CASSFSGRKETQYF; CDR3nt: TGTGCCAGCAGTTTTTCGGGTAGGAAAGAGACCCAGTACTTC
v_gene: TRBV24-1; d_gene: TRBD2; abundance: -; j_gene: TRBJ2-2; CDR3aa: CATSDPSGGAHTGELFF; CDR3nt: TGTGCCACCAGTGACCCTAGCGGGGGGGCTCACACCGGGGAGCTGTTTTTT
v_gene: TRBV5-4; d_gene: -; abundance: -; j_gene: TRBJ2-1; CDR3aa: CASSLEGLYNEQFF; CDR3nt: TGTGCCAGCAGCTTGGAGGGGCTTTACAATGAGCAGTTCTTC
v_gene: TRBV4-2; d_gene: -; abundance: -; j_gene: TRBJ2-2; CDR3aa: CASSQVGRANTGELFF; CDR3nt: TGTGCCAGCAGCCAAGTGGGCAGGGCCAACACCGGGGAGCTGTTTTTT
v_gene: TRBV12-3/TRBV12-4; d_gene: -; abundance: -; j_gene: TRBJ1-5; CDR3aa: CASSPFLRGPQHF; CDR3nt: TGTGCCAGCAGTCCCTTCCTACGGGGGCCCCAGCATTTT
v_gene: TRBV7-9; d_gene: TRBD1; abundance: -; j_gene: TRBJ1-2; CDR3aa: CASSLVGQAAYGYTF; CDR3nt: TGTGCCAGCAGCTTAGTCGGACAGGCCGCCTATGGCTACACCTTC
v_gene: TRBV5-1; d_gene: -; abundance: -; j_gene: TRBJ1-6; CDR3aa: CASSLESHSAGSPLHF; CDR3nt: TGCGCCAGCAGCTTGGAGTCTCACTCGGCGGGTTCACCCCTCCACTTT
v_gene: TRBV2; d_gene: TRBD1; abundance: -; j_gene: TRBJ1-2; CDR3aa: CASSLTGNNNYGYTF; CDR3nt: TGTGCCAGCAGCCTGACAGGGAATAACAACTATGGCTACACCTTC
v_gene: TRBV19; d_gene: -; abundance: -; j_gene: TRBJ1-4; CDR3aa: CASSMIRQTVGEKLFF; CDR3nt: TGTGCCAGTAGTATGATCCGACAGACCGTAGGGGAAAAACTGTTTTTT
v_gene: TRBV6-5; d_gene: TRBD1; abundance: -; j_gene: TRBJ2-7; CDR3aa: CASSYPGQGSYEQYF; CDR3nt: TGTGCCAGCAGTTACCCGGGACAGGGATCCTACGAGCAGTACTTC
v_gene: TRBV10-2; d_gene: -; abundance: -; j_gene: TRBJ2-7; CDR3aa: CASSVRTEFYEQYF; CDR3nt: TGCGCCAGCAGTGTTCGGACAGAGTTCTACGAGCAGTACTTC
v_gene: TRBV11-1; d_gene: TRBD1; abundance: -; j_gene: TRBJ1-2; CDR3aa: CASSRGHGGYTF; CDR3nt: TGTGCCAGCAGCAGGGGGCATGGAGGCTACACCTTC
v_gene: TRBV9; d_gene: -; abundance: -; j_gene: TRBJ2-3; CDR3aa: CASSVDSGGTDTQYF; CDR3nt: TGTGCCAGCAGCGTAGATTCGGGGGGCACAGATACGCAGTATTTT